The 11 T cell receptor beta chains below come from one sample, sequenced in a study of blood T cells in healthy people across ages. A J-beta primer mix and a sample-barcoded 5' primer were used in a second PCR of about 6 to 12 cycles. MiXCR was run by TCRdb on the 5' RACE reads, yielding one entry per CDR3 protein. The sample contains around 500,000 distinct CDR3 sequences, around 48% of which appear only once. Sequenced material: blood. The receptor set was obtained from a man older than 75 in good health.

The chain is built from TRBV6-1 and TRBJ2-4, with 11 positions matching TRBD1. The DNA end is more similar to TRBJ2-7, so the J call may be wrong. The CDR3 has 14 residues. Germline V gives CDR1 MNHNS, CDR2 SASEGT. CDR3 DNA sequence: TGTGCCAGCAGTGCCGGGACAGGGGGAGACGAGCAGTACTTC. Its protein is CASSAGTGGDEQYF.

This clonotype was observed a handful of times. The V gene is TRBV4-3, the J gene TRBJ2-4; 7 bases agree with TRBD1. J was trimmed by 8 bases and V by 4 bases; bases with no gene match: 11. CDR1 is LGHNA and CDR2 is YSLEER in the germline V gene. The CDR3 is 15 amino acids. The CDR3 is CASSLGTAKGDIQYF. CDR3 nucleotides: TGCGCCAGCAGCCTCGGGACAGCAAAGGGGGACATTCAGTACTTC.

The V and J genes are TRBV9 and TRBJ2-7, with 7 bases fitting TRBD1. Germline V CDR1 and CDR2: SGDLS, YYNGEE. This CDR3 is 14 amino acids long. V shed 0 bases, J shed 3 bases, and the junction held 3 bases outside the gene matches. The CDR3 protein is CASSVAGQNYEQYF. CDR3 in DNA: TGTGCCAGCAGCGTAGCGGGACAGAACTACGAGCAGTACTTC. The full variable domain, rest sourced from reference TRBV9 and TRBJ2-7, is DSGVTQTPKHLITATGQRVTLRCSPRSGDLSVYWYQQSLDQGLQFLIQYYNGEERAKGNILERFSAQQFPDLHSELNLSSLELGDSALYFCASSVAGQNYEQYFGPGTRLTVT.

In its sample, this clonotype was seen a few times. The chain links TRBV20-1 to TRBJ2-7, with 9 bases fitting TRBD1. CDR1 DFQATT and CDR2 SNEGSKA come from the germline V gene (reference sequence). The junction had 3 bases not matched to a gene; V was cut back by 6 bases and J by 6 bases. The CDR3 loop spans 11 amino acids. The CDR3 region is CSAGQGIEQYF. CDR3 bases: TGCAGTGCCGGACAGGGGATCGAGCAGTACTTC.

This chain uses TRBV6-2 or TRBV6-3 with TRBJ2-1, with TRBD2 matching 14 bases. Unmatched junction bases numbered 3, after V lost 6 bases and J lost 8 bases. The CDR3 length is 14 residues. Germline V CDR1 and CDR2: MNHEY, SVGEGT. Here the CDR3 DNA reads TGTGCCAGCAGGACTAGCGGGGGGGGTTATGAGCAGTTCTTC. Protein sequence: CASRTSGGGYEQFF.

The chain's CDR3 is CASIQVTGPEAFF. The CDR3 DNA is TGTGCCAGCATCCAAGTGACGGGACCTGAAGCTTTCTTT. This chain links TRBV7-9 with TRBJ1-1; D is possibly TRBD1 (5 bases). Between the trimmed V and J ends, which lost 7 bases and 6 bases, there was a span of 15 bases. The germline V gene has CDR1 SEHNR and CDR2 FQNEAQ (reference sequence). This CDR3 has 13 amino acids.

The chain joins TRBV7-6 to TRBJ2-4; D perhaps matches TRBD2 (5 bases). Per the germline V gene, CDR1 is SGHVS and CDR2 is FNYEAQ. The V and J ends lost 5 bases and 13 bases respectively, with 18 bases between them. There are 13 residues in the CDR3. CDR3 loop: CASSPRYAEEQYF. The CDR3, as DNA: TGTGCCAGCAGCCCCAGGTATGCGGAGGAGCAGTACTTC.

The gene calls are TRBV6-2 or TRBV6-3 and TRBJ2-1, with TRBD2 matching 10 bases. V dropped 4 bases and J dropped 7; count of bases not matched to a gene: 7. The CDR3 runs to 15 residues. Germline V gene data show CDR1 as MNHEY and CDR2 as SVGEGT. The chain's CDR3 is CASSSGTSDPNEQFF. CDR3 sequence (DNA): TGTGCCAGCAGTTCCGGGACTAGCGACCCGAATGAGCAGTTCTTC.

The chain couples TRBV2 to TRBJ1-2, with 8 bases lining up with TRBD1. V lost 7 bases, J lost 4 bases, and 11 bases stayed unmatched. The CDR3 covers 15 residues. Germline CDR1 reads SNHLY; CDR2 reads FYNNEI. CDR3: CASMGGGQDFYGYTF. CDR3 nucleotide sequence: TGTGCCAGCATGGGGGGGGGACAGGACTTCTATGGCTACACCTTC.

In this sample, this clonotype turned up a few times. The chain recombines TRBV29-1 with TRBJ2-3; TRBD2 agrees at 8 bases. Germline lookup yields CDR1 SQVTM and CDR2 ANQGSEA. This CDR3 region has 17 residues. V trimming: 7 bases; J trimming: 0 bases; junction bases outside the gene matches: 15. The CDR3 protein is CSARARTSQTSTDTQYF. The CDR3 nucleotides read TGCAGCGCCCGAGCCCGGACTAGCCAAACTAGCACAGATACGCAGTATTTT.

This clonotype appeared a few times. This sequence joins TRBV12-3 or TRBV12-4 and TRBJ1-5; D possibly corresponds to TRBD1 (6 bases). The CDR3 is 14 amino acids. Trimming left V 5 bases short and J 7 bases short, with 15 bases between. Here the CDR3 DNA reads TGTGCCAGCAGTGTGGGGGGGCGCGGACAGCCCCAGCATTTT. Translated: CASSVGGRGQPQHF.